This TCR beta chain was documented in a study of T cells in Graves' hyperthyroidism and ophthalmopathy. Study-level results: Most clonotypes that expanded in the thyroid above 0.001 also showed up in blood. Classification by a 13 V-J model distinguished ophthalmopathy from stable hyperthyroidism.

Authors of the study amplified TCR beta CDR3 regions from RNA transcripts. The TCR CDR3 first-round RT-PCR relied on the HTBI primer set. TCRdb ran MiXCR on the multiplex PCR reads and lists one entry per CDR3 protein. The data contain more than 600,000 distinct CDR3 sequences, over 15% of them seen just once; the ten biggest clones take up around 8%. Germline values: CDR1 GTSNPN, CDR2 SVGIG (reference sequence). The V and J ends lost 1 base and 0 bases respectively, with 3 bases between them. The CDR3 is 12 amino acids. The source of the PBMCs was less than 12 ml of fresh peripheral blood. This clonotype was detected many times. Its specificity is not known.

This TCR was recovered from a man aged 18-30 years with Graves' hyperthyroidism. This chain uses TRBV30 with TRBJ1-1, with D uncertain. The sample consisted of blood. The CDR3 spells CAWSELNTEAFF. In nucleotides, the CDR3 is TGTGCCTGGAGTGAGCTGAACACTGAAGCTTTCTTT.